These 2 T cell receptor beta chains originate from one sample sequenced in a study of T-cell reconstitution after alpha-beta-depleted transplantation in children. Unique molecular identifiers were used to barcode this TCRbeta library. TCRdb passed the PCR reads through MiXCR, listing each CDR3 protein once. The sample yields approximately 400,000 distinct CDR3 sequences, 11% seen once. The sequences come from PBMCs from the stem cell graft donor, collected from the stem cell graft. These receptors all stem from a human donor who donated a stem cell graft to a child with acute myeloid leukemia.

The chain is built from TRBV12-3 or TRBV12-4 and TRBJ2-4, with D perhaps TRBD1 or TRBD2 (6 bases each). Trimming removed 5 bases from V and 6 bases from J, with 17 bases in between. CDR3 length equals 15 residues. The DNA for the CDR3 is TGTGCCAGCAGTGAGTCTCGGGGGCGCGGAAACATTCAGTACTTC. Translated: CASSESRGRGNIQYF.

In this sample, this clonotype turned up a few times. The chain employs TRBV7-9 and TRBJ2-5; 7 nucleotides line up with TRBD1. Trimming at V came to 3 bases and at J to 4 bases, leaving 2 bases not matched to a gene. The germline V gene has CDR1 SEHNR and CDR2 FQNEAQ (reference sequence). This CDR3 region has 13 residues. The chain's CDR3 is CASSLRGPETQYF. The CDR3 coding sequence is TGTGCCAGCAGCTTGAGGGGGCCAGAGACCCAGTACTTC. The variable domain in full, completed from reference TRBV7-9 and TRBJ2-5, reads DTGVSQNPRHKITKRGQNVTFRCDPISEHNRLYWYRQTLGQGPEFLTYFQNEAQLEKSRLLSDRFSAERPKGSFSTLEIQRTEQGDSAMYLCASSLRGPETQYFGPGTRLLVL.